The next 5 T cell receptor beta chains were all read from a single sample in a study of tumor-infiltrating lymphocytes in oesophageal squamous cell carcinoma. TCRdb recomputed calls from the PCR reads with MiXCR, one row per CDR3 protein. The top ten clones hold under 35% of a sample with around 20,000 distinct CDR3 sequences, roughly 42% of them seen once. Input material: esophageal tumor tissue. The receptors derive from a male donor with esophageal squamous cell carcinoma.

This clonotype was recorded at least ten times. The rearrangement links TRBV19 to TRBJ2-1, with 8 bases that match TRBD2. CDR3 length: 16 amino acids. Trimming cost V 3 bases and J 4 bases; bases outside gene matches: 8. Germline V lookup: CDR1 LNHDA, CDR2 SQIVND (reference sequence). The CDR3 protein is CASSMELLAAYNEQFF. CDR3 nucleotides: TGTGCCAGTAGTATGGAGCTACTAGCGGCATACAATGAGCAGTTCTTC.

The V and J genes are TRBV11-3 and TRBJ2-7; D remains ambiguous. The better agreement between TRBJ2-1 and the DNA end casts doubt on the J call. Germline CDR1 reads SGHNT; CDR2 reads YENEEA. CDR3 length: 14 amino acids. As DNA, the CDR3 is TGTGCCAGCAGCATAACGTTTCCCAACAATGAGCAGTTCTTC. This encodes CASSITFPNNEQFF.

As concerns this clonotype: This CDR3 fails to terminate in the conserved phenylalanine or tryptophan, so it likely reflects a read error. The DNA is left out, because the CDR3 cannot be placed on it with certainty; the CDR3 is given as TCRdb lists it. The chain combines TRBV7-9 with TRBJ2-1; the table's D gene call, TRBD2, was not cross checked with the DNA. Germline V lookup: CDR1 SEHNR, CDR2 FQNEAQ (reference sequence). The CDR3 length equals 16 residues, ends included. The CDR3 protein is CASSLGLTPDEQYFGS.

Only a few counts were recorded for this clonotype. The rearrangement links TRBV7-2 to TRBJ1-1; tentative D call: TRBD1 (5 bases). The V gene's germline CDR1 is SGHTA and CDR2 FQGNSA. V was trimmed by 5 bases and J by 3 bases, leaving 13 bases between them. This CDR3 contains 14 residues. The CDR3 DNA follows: TGTGCCAGCAGCCTAGGGTCGGGGGACACTGAAGCTTTCTTT. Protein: CASSLGSGDTEAFF.

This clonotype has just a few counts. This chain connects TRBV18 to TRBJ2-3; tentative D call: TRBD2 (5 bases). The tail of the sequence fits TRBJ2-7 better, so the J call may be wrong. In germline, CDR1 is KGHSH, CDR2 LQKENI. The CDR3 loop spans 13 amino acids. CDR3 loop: CASSPTTNYEQYF. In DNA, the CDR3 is TGTGCCAGCTCACCGACTACCAACTACGAGCAGTACTTC.